The following is a T cell receptor (beta chain) sequence with its context. There are 13 residues in the CDR3. V was cut by 2 bases and J by 1 base, with 2 bases left in between. Germline V gives CDR1 SGHTA, CDR2 FQGTGA. Some clones are missing from TCRdb's copy, which holds only in-frame ones; the method was immunoSEQ multiplex PCR. The sample has fewer than 85,000 clones; 75% to 85% are singletons. The data are from a study of OX40 agonist ivuxolimab in advanced cancers. For the study at large: It was permissible to have had prior anti-PD-1, anti-PD-L1 or anti-CTLA-4 therapy, and 40% had some.

The origin of this receptor is an adult with an advanced solid tumor such as melanoma, head and neck, liver or kidney cancer. Sequences were derived from CD4+ or CD8+ T cells sorted from blood, sampled in a trial of the OX40 agonist ivuxolimab. This chain links TRBV7-3 with TRBJ2-2; no clear D gene. The CDR3 loop is CASSLENTGELFF. The CDR3 coding sequence is TGTGCCAGCAGCTTAGAGAACACCGGGGAGCTGTTTTTT.